This T cell receptor (beta chain) was recorded in a study of Ad26.COV2.S vaccination and SARS-CoV-2 variants. In this sample, this clone turned up once. Different DNA sequences within this sample yield the same CDR3. The method was immunoSEQ multiplex PCR; TCRdb's version includes in-frame clones alone and lacks a portion of them. This sample has some 340,000 clones, with roughly 86% found just once. V was pared by 0 bases and J by 3 bases, with 6 bases between. This CDR3 has 12 residues. Looked up from germline, CDR1 is GTSNPN and CDR2 is SVGIG (reference sequence). Treatment here: roughly 19 received Ad26.COV2.S at low or high dose, single or two shots; roughly five received placebo; per-sample allocation not given. Each sample was drawn 63 days after the first injection (of vaccine or placebo).

The rearrangement joins TRBV30 to TRBJ2-7; D gene ambiguous. This specimen was peripheral blood, taken in a trial of Ad26.COV2.S vaccine versus placebo. The receptor was isolated from a person between 18 and 65 years old who received the Ad26.COV2.S COVID-19 vaccine or a placebo. The CDR3 nucleotides are TGTGCCTGGAGTGTAGGCCGCTACGAGCAGTACTTC. It specifies CAWSVGRYEQYF.